The T cell receptor (beta chain) described here comes from a study of shared clonotypes between healthy human individuals. Study-level points and caveats: Among several donors, approximately 4.6% of naive CD4 clonotypes were found in common. In this cohort, only blood was sampled, and tissue repertoires likely differ.

The CDR3 loop spans 16 amino acids. The junction had 9 bases not matched to a gene; V was cut back by 3 bases and J by 8 bases. CDR1 is MNHEY and CDR2 is SMNVEV in the germline V gene (reference sequence). The naive CD8 subset, CD45RO-negative cells positively selected for CCR7, excluded terminally differentiated effector memory CD45RA+ cells. Each subset's genomic DNA was split evenly across several immunoSEQ plates. For sorted subsets, roughly 210 ng DNA per replicate equaled 30,000 or so T cell genomes. Only in-frame clones appear in the TCRdb table, and some are missing; sequencing was by immunoSEQ multiplex PCR. The sample yields millions of clones, more than 85% seen once. On this clone itself: The antigen is undetermined.

This TCR derives from a man aged 18 to 35 in good health. Some clones in this sample may be carry-over from other donors' samples. The sequencing sample was made of naive CD8+ T cells from PBMCs. J is TRBJ2-1 and V is TRBV27, with TRBD2 identical over 11 bases. CDR3 sequence reads: CASSLLAGGLAYEQFF. The CDR3 region has the DNA TGTGCCAGCAGTTTGTTAGCGGGAGGGCTTGCATATGAGCAGTTCTTC.